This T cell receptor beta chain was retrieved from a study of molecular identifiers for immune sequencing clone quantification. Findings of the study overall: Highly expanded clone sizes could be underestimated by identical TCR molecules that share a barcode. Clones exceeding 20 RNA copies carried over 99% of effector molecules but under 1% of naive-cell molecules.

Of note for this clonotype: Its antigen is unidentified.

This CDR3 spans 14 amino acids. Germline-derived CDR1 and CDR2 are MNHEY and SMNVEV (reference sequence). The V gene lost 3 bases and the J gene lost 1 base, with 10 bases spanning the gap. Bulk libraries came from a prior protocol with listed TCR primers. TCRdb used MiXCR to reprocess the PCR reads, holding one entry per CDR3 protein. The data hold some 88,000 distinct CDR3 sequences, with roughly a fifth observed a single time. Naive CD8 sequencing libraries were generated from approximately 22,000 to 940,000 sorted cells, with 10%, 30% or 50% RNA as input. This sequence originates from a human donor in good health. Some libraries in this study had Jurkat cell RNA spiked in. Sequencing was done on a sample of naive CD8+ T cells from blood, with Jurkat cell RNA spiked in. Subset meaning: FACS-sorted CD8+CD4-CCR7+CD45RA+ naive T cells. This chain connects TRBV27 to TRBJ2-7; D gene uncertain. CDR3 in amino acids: CASSLTPESYEQYF. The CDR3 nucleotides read TGTGCCAGCAGTTTGACCCCTGAGTCCTACGAGCAGTACTTC.